The T cell receptor (beta chain) under discussion was sequenced for a study of blood T cell repertoires in COVID-19. Study details: Samples taken during acute and convalescent COVID-19 were collected in the United States, Italy and Spain.

J gave up 10 bases and V 6 bases, and 7 bases lay outside the gene matches. Germline V gene lookup returns CDR1 MGHDK and CDR2 SYGVNS. The CDR3 contains 14 residues. Authors' data handling: Estimation of nucleated cell counts relied on the amplification of reference gene primers. The data were produced by immunoSEQ multiplex PCR, yet TCRdb's version contains in-frame clones alone and is incomplete. V, J and clone size derive from that table, while D and trimming were established from the DNA sequence. The top ten clones hold around 13% of a sample with a few hundred thousand clones, approximately 91% of them seen once.

The sample taken for sequencing was peripheral blood. This receptor was taken from a woman aged 55-75 years with acute or convalescent COVID-19. The genes are TRBV25-1 and TRBJ1-6, with TRBD1 matching 9 bases. In DNA, the CDR3 is TGTGCCAGCAGCCCGGGACAGGGTTCCTCACCCCTCCACTTT. As protein: CASSPGQGSSPLHF.